This is a list of T cell receptor beta chains from one sample in a study of OX40 agonist ivuxolimab in advanced cancers. Measured with immunoSEQ multiplex PCR; TCRdb has only the in-frame clones, and not every one. The sample has 65,000 to 85,000 clones, around four fifths seen once. The source was CD4+ or CD8+ T cells sorted from blood, collected in a trial of the OX40 agonist ivuxolimab. The receptor source for this set is an adult with an advanced solid tumor such as melanoma, head and neck, liver or kidney cancer. Each CDR3 is given with its conserved first and last residue. The D gene is left open where the match is weak. Some rows mark clone size as missing; the rest say once, few, many or name a class of expanded clone.

TRBJ1-6 | TRBV2 | - | TRBD1 | TGTGCCAGCAGTGAACAGCAGACAGGGGATGTCGGCACCCTCCACTTT | CASSEQQTGDVGTLHF
TRBJ2-7 | TRBV6-6 | - | TRBD2 | TGTGCCAGCAGGAAACTAGCGGAGTCCTACGAGCAGTACTTC | CASRKLAESYEQYF
TRBJ2-3 | TRBV5-1 | once | - | TGCGCCAGCAGCTCCTCACTAGAAAGCACAGATACGCAGTATTTT | CASSSSLESTDTQYF
TRBJ2-3 | TRBV11-3 | - | - | TGTGCCAGCAGCCAAGCGCGAAGCACAGATACGCAGTATTTT | CASSQARSTDTQYF
TRBJ1-5 | TRBV19 | few | - | TGTGCCAGTAGTATTCGACAGCTCTATAGCAATCAGCCCCAGCATTTT | CASSIRQLYSNQPQHF
TRBJ2-3 | TRBV6-5 | - | TRBD1 | TGTGCCAGCAGTCCGGGACAGGTTAAAACAGATACGCAGTATTTT | CASSPGQVKTDTQYF
TRBJ2-7 | TRBV27 | - | - | TGTGCCAGCAGTCTCGCGGGGAAGTACGAGCAGTACTTC | CASSLAGKYEQYF
TRBJ2-2 | TRBV5-1 | - | - | TGCGCCAGCAGCTCCCCGGGCGGGGAGCTGTTTTTT | CASSSPGGELFF
TRBJ1-2 | TRBV7-3 | - | TRBD1 | TGTGCCAGCAGCTTCACAGGGGACACAAACTATGGCTACACCTTC | CASSFTGDTNYGYTF
TRBJ2-7 | TRBV6-5 | - | TRBD2 | TGTGCCAGCAGTCTGACTAGCGGGAGCTACGAGCAGTACTTC | CASSLTSGSYEQYF
TRBJ1-1 | TRBV19 | - | TRBD1 | TGTGCCAGTAGTACCGGACAGGGACACACTGAAGCTTTCTTT | CASSTGQGHTEAFF
TRBJ2-5 | TRBV7-3 | - | - | TGTGCCAGCAGCACCTCAGGGGACGGGAAAGAGACCCAGTACTTC | CASSTSGDGKETQYF
TRBJ2-3 | TRBV19 | - | TRBD2 | TGTGCCAGTAGGAAAAAACTAGCGGGGGTGGTAGATACGCAGTATTTT | CASRKKLAGVVDTQYF
TRBJ2-7 | TRBV5-4 | - | TRBD1 | TGTGCCAGCAGCTCACAGGGGTCCTACGAGCAGTACTTC | CASSSQGSYEQYF
TRBJ2-3 | TRBV5-6 | - | - | TGTGCCAGCAGCTTACGGGAGACAGATACGCAGTATTTT | CASSLRETDTQYF
TRBJ2-1 | TRBV7-9 | - | - | TGTGCCAGCACCTTTTTATCCGGCGAGCAGTTCTTC | CASTFLSGEQFF
TRBJ2-2 | TRBV19 | - | TRBD1 | TGTGCCAGTAGCCCTACCGGGACAGGGAATGCCGGGGAGCTGTTTTTT | CASSPTGTGNAGELFF
TRBJ2-7 | TRBV28 | few | - | TGTGCCAGCAGTTTGGACTACGAGCAGTACTTC | CASSLDYEQYF
TRBJ2-2 | TRBV7-8 | - | - | TGTGCCAGCAGCCCCCGGGCGCGGCTAGCGAGGAACACCGGGGAGCTGTTTTTT | CASSPRARLARNTGELFF
TRBJ2-2 | TRBV27 | once | - | TGTGCCAGCATGAGGGGAAACACCGGGGAGCTGTTTTTT | CASMRGNTGELFF
TRBJ1-4 | TRBV5-1 | - | - | TGCGCCAGCAGCTTGGCCGTGGGGAATGAAAAACTGTTTTTT | CASSLAVGNEKLFF
TRBJ1-3 | TRBV6-6 | - | - | TGTGCCAGCAGTTACTTAGGGGAATCTGGAAACACCATATATTTT | CASSYLGESGNTIYF